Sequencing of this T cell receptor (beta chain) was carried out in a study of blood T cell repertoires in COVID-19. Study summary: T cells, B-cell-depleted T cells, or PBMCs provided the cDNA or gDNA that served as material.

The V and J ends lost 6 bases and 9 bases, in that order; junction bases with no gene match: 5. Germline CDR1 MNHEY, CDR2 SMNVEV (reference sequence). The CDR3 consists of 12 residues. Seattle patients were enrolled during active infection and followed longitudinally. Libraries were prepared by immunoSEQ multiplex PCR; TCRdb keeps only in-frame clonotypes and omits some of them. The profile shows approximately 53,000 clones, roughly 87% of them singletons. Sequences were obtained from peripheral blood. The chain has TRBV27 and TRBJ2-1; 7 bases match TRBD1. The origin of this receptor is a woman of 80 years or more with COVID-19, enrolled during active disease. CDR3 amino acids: CASRRQGGEQFF. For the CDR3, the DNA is TGTGCCAGCAGGCGACAGGGTGGTGAGCAGTTCTTC.